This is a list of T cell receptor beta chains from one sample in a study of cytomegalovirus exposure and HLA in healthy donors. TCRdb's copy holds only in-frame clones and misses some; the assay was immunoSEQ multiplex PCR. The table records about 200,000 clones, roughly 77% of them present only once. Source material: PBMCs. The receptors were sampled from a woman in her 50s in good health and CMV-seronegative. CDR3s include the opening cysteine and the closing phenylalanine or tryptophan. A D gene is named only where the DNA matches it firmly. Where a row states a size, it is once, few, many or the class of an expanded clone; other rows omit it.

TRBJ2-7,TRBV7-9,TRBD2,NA,TGTTCCAGCAGCTTAGCGGGTGCGGGGGAGCAGTACTTC,CSSSLAGAGEQYF
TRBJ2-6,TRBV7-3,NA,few,TGTGCCAGCAGCTTACGTGTAACTGGGGCCAACGTCCTGACTTTC,CASSLRVTGANVLTF
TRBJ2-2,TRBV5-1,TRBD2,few,TGCGCCAGCAGTGCGGGACTAGCACTGAACACCGGGGAGCTGTTTTTT,CASSAGLALNTGELFF
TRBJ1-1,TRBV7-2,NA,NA,TGTGCCAGCAGCTTCTCAGGGTACGGGAACACTGAAGCTTTCTTT,CASSFSGYGNTEAFF
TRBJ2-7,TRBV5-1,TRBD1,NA,TGCGCCAGCAGCTATGGGACAGGCTCCTACGAGCAGTACTTC,CASSYGTGSYEQYF
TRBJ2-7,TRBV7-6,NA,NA,TGTGCCAGCAGCTTTTGGGCGGGCGAGCTCGATGAGCAGTACTTC,CASSFWAGELDEQYF
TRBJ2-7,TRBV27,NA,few,TGTGCCAGCAGTTTCGGGGAGAGGCAGTACTTC,CASSFGERQYF
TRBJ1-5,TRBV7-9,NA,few,TGTGCCAGCAGCTTAGGAGGCGGCCAGCCCCAGCATTTT,CASSLGGGQPQHF
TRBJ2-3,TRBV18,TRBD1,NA,TGTGCCAGCTCAAGGGACAGGGGAGGAGATACGCAGTATTTT,CASSRDRGGDTQYF
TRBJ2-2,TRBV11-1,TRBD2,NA,TGTGCCAGCAGCTTCCGGACTAGCGGAGCTACCGGGGAGCTGTTTTTT,CASSFRTSGATGELFF
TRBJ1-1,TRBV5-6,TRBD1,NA,TGTGCCAGCAGCTCGGGACAGGGGGGTACTGAAGCTTTCTTT,CASSSGQGGTEAFF
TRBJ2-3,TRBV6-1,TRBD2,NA,TGTGCCAGCACCATAGCGGGATTCCCAGATACGCAGTATTTT,CASTIAGFPDTQYF
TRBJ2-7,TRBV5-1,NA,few,TGCGCCAGCAGCCCGAGGGCAGCGGTCTCCTACGAGCAGTACTTC,CASSPRAAVSYEQYF
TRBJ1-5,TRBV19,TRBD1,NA,TGTGCCAGTAGTATCAGGGGGCAGGATCAGCCCCAGCATTTT,CASSIRGQDQPQHF
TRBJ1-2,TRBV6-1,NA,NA,TGTGCCAGCAGTGAAGTACAGGAACCTAACTATGGCTACACCTTC,CASSEVQEPNYGYTF
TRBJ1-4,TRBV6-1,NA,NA,TGTGCCAGCAGTGAGACGACAGCAACTAATGAAAAACTGTTTTTT,CASSETTATNEKLFF
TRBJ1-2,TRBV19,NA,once,TGTGCCAGTAGGTCAAGGGCAGGGGACTATGGCTACACCTTC,CASRSRAGDYGYTF
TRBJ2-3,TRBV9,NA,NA,TGTGCCAGCAGCGTCTCAGGGAGCACAGATACGCAGTATTTT,CASSVSGSTDTQYF
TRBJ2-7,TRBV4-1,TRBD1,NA,TGCGCCAGCAGCCAACAACAGGACAGGGTCTACGAGCAGTACTTC,CASSQQQDRVYEQYF
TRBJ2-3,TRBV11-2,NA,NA,TGTGCCAGCAGCTTAACTCTAGCCACAGATACGCAGTATTTT,CASSLTLATDTQYF
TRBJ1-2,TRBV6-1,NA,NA,TGTGCCAGCAGTGAGGTCGGCAGGGCCTATGGCTACACCTTC,CASSEVGRAYGYTF
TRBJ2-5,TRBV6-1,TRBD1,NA,TGTGCCAGCAGTAAAGACAGGGGCGGGGAGACCCAGTACTTC,CASSKDRGGETQYF
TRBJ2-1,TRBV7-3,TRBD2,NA,TGTGCCAGCAGCTTACAAGGTGGGACTAGCGGGGCCCCAAGCTCCTACAATGAGCAGTTCTTC,CASSLQGGTSGAPSSYNEQFF
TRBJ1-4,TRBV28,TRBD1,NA,TGTGCCAGCAAGGACAGGCCCGCTCGACTGTTTTTT,CASKDRPARLFF
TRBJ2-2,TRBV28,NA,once,TGTGCCAGCAGTTGGCTAGCGAGCACCGGGGAGCTGTTTTTT,CASSWLASTGELFF
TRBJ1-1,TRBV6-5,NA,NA,TGTGCCAGCAGCATGGACAGTACGGCTGAAGCTTTCTTT,CASSMDSTAEAFF